The 19 T cell receptor beta chains in this list originate from one sample, sequenced in a study of T cells in Graves' hyperthyroidism and ophthalmopathy (dated by TCRdb to between 2018 and 2021). The protocol used for the library was multiplex PCR. Instrument on record: Illumina HiSeq 2000. TCR beta CDR3 regions were amplified from RNA transcripts. For the first round of RT-PCR on the TCR CDR3, the HTBI primer set was used together with the Qiagen OneStep RT-PCR kit. Starting from the raw public reads, TCRdb applied fastp trimming at Q25, assembled clones with MiXCR and retained in-frame beta chains. Entries that share a CDR3 protein sequence are merged under the most common genes and DNA. Within this sample are approximately 370,000 distinct CDR3 sequences, with approximately 17% of them counted one time only. In total, the top ten clones hold roughly 35% of the sample. Sequencing was performed on blood. These receptors all stem from a young woman with Graves' hyperthyroidism that later progressed to Graves' ophthalmopathy.

This rearrangement joins TRBV9 to TRBJ2-5, with 13 bases that match TRBD2. The CDR3 is 15 amino acids. Germline V gene lookup returns CDR1 SGDLS and CDR2 YYNGEE. Trimming took 7 bases from V and 4 from J; bases not matched to a gene: 7. The CDR3 nucleotides read TGTGCCAGCGGACTAGCGGGGGCGGCGGGAGAGACCCAGTACTTC. Amino acids: CASGLAGAAGETQYF.

A note on this clonotype: The junction shows a germline mismatch at one end, possibly a read error. CDR3 sequence reads: CASSRGRNTEAFF. In DNA form, the CDR3 reads TGCGCCAGCAGCAGGGGTCGGAACACTGAAGCTTTCTTT. The chain links TRBV5-5 to TRBJ1-1; D may be TRBD1 (6 bases). Germline CDR1 and CDR2: SGHKS and YYEKEE (reference sequence). This CDR3 contains 13 residues.

In its sample, this clonotype was seen many times. The chain has TRBV28 and TRBJ2-7; TRBD1 is a possible D gene (5 bases). The CDR3 loop spans 15 amino acids. The ends were cut back, 3 bases at V and 2 bases at J, with 14 bases in the middle. Germline CDR1 is MDHEN and CDR2 is SYDVKM. CDR3 coding DNA: TGTGCCAGCAGTTTGTCGCAGGGTGGGCCCTACGAGCAGTACTTC. Its protein is CASSLSQGGPYEQYF.

This clonotype appeared many times. The chain recombines TRBV11-2 with TRBJ2-3; D not resolved. CDR1 is SGHAT, CDR2 FQNNGV, per germline. Trimming cost V 3 bases and J 1 base, with 8 bases left between them. This CDR3 is 14 amino acids long. The CDR3 DNA follows: TGTGCCAGCAGCTTTCTCAGCCGCACAGATACGCAGTATTTT. Amino acids: CASSFLSRTDTQYF.

This clonotype was counted many times. The rearrangement links TRBV19 to TRBJ1-5; 7 nucleotides agree with TRBD1. With V trimmed by 7 bases and J by 7 bases, 4 bases remained unmatched. CDR1 and CDR2 from the germline V gene are LNHDA and SQIVND (reference sequence). There are 12 residues in the CDR3. The CDR3 spells CASNSQGQPQHF. CDR3 DNA sequence: TGTGCCAGTAACTCACAGGGGCAGCCCCAGCATTTT.

This clonotype was recorded many times. CDR3 sequence reads: CASSDRVGGDTEAFF. The CDR3 region has the DNA TGTGCCAGCAGTGATCGGGTGGGTGGGGACACTGAAGCTTTCTTT. The rearrangement links TRBV2 to TRBJ1-1; D ambiguous. The ends were cut back, 3 bases at V and 3 bases at J, with 14 bases in the middle. Germline lookup yields CDR1 SNHLY and CDR2 FYNNEI. This CDR3 has 15 residues.

This clonotype was seen repeatedly, ten times or more. The chain has TRBV28 and TRBJ2-2; tentatively, D is TRBD1 or TRBD2 (6 bases each). The CDR3 contains 13 residues. Germline lookup yields CDR1 MDHEN and CDR2 SYDVKM. The germline V and J ends were trimmed by 3 bases and 8 bases, with 10 bases remaining between them. In DNA, the CDR3 is TGTGCCAGCAGTTTGCAGGGGAGGGGGGAGCTGTTTTTT. Its translation: CASSLQGRGELFF. Filled out from reference TRBV28 and TRBJ2-2, the complete variable domain reads DVKVTQSSRYLVKRTGEKVFLECVQDMDHENMFWYRQDPGLGLRLIYFSYDVKMKEKGDIPEGYSVSREKKERFSLILESASTNQTSMYLCASSLQGRGELFFGEGSRLTVL.

The chain joins TRBV5-1 to TRBJ2-7; no firm D call. This CDR3 is built from 14 residues. Deletions cut 5 bases from V and 0 bases from J, with 12 bases between. Germline CDR1 is SGHRS and CDR2 is YFSETQ. The CDR3 nucleotides are TGCGCCAGCAGTCGAGGCAGAACCTCCTACGAGCAGTACTTC. Its protein product is CASSRGRTSYEQYF.

This clonotype was recorded at least ten times. DNA of the CDR3: TGTGCCAGCAGTGTTACCCGAATCGGGGATGGCTACACCTTC. It encodes CASSVTRIGDGYTF. V is TRBV28 and J is TRBJ1-2, with unresolved D. This CDR3 has 14 amino acids. V was trimmed by 5 bases and J by 6 bases, leaving 16 bases between them. Germline CDR1 is MDHEN and CDR2 is SYDVKM.

At least ten counts were recorded for this clonotype. In DNA form, the CDR3 reads TGTGCCAGCAGTTACGGACAGGGGGCCGTAGAGACCCAGTACTTC. Translation gives CASSYGQGAVETQYF. The chain couples TRBV6-2 or TRBV6-3 to TRBJ2-5; 11 bases map to TRBD1. This CDR3 spans 15 amino acids. Germline V gene data show CDR1 as MNHEY and CDR2 as SVGEGT. V lost 2 bases and J lost 4; bases outside the gene matches: 3.

This clonotype was seen many times. The chain has TRBV20-1 and TRBJ2-7, with 11 bases that match TRBD2. The trim removed 5 bases at V and 3 bases at J, leaving 9 bases unmatched. CDR1 DFQATT and CDR2 SNEGSKA come from the germline V gene (reference sequence). The CDR3 length is 15 residues. In nucleotides, the CDR3 is TGCAGTGCTCGGAAAACTAGCGGGGGAATCTACGAGCAGTACTTC. The encoded protein is CSARKTSGGIYEQYF.

This clonotype was seen at least ten times. The rearrangement joins TRBV6-1 to TRBJ1-5; TRBD1 is a possible D gene (5 bases). CDR1 is MNHNS and CDR2 is SASEGT in the germline V gene. This CDR3 has 15 residues. V dropped 6 bases and J dropped 2 bases, with 14 bases sitting between them. The CDR3 spells CASSGTDWGNQPQHF. The CDR3 DNA sequence: TGTGCCAGCAGCGGGACTGACTGGGGCAATCAGCCCCAGCATTTT.

In its sample, this clonotype was seen many times. The chain uses TRBV28 and TRBJ2-2; 7 bases line up with TRBD1. V lost 3 bases and J lost 3; bases outside the gene matches: 10. Germline CDR1 and CDR2: MDHEN and SYDVKM. The CDR3 runs to 17 residues. CDR3 in amino acids: CASSFAFQGVHTGELFF. The CDR3 DNA sequence: TGTGCCAGCAGTTTTGCTTTCCAGGGGGTACACACCGGGGAGCTGTTTTTT.

This clonotype was observed many times. The chain recombines TRBV2 with TRBJ1-1; D is undetermined. Germline loops: CDR1 SNHLY, CDR2 FYNNEI. The germline V and J ends were trimmed by 7 bases and 4 bases, with 10 bases remaining between them. The CDR3 contains 12 residues. CDR3 sequence reads: CASTLGVTEAFF. CDR3 nucleotides: TGTGCCAGCACCCTAGGAGTCACTGAAGCTTTCTTT.

The rearrangement joins TRBV19 to TRBJ2-3; either TRBD1 or TRBD2 may fit D (6 bases each). The V gene's germline CDR1 is LNHDA and CDR2 SQIVND (reference sequence). The CDR3 is 16 residues long. With 6 bases removed from V and 1 base from J, the gap between germline ends came to 17 bases. CDR3 sequence (DNA): TGTGCCAGTAGCCGGGAGAGGGGGATAGGCACAGATACGCAGTATTTT. Protein sequence: CASSRERGIGTDTQYF.

At least ten counts were recorded for this clonotype. The chain has TRBV6-1 and TRBJ1-2; the D is unclear. V lost 1 base and J 4 bases, leaving 10 bases between the germline ends. The CDR3 is 14 amino acids. The germline V gene has CDR1 MNHNS and CDR2 SASEGT. CDR3 region: CASSEGVPVYGYTF. In DNA, the CDR3 is TGTGCCAGCAGTGAAGGGGTGCCGGTCTATGGCTACACCTTC.

This clonotype came up many times. The gene calls are TRBV2 and TRBJ1-6, with D perhaps matching TRBD1 (5 bases). The V end lost 3 bases, the J end lost 8 bases, and 8 bases lay between the germline ends. CDR1 is SNHLY, CDR2 FYNNEI, per germline. The CDR3 runs 13 residues. CDR3 region: CASSDGRDSPLHF. CDR3 in DNA: TGTGCCAGCAGTGATGGCAGGGATTCACCCCTCCACTTT.

The table lists this clonotype with a few counts. The rearrangement uses TRBV30 and TRBJ1-2, with D unresolved. The CDR3 contains 13 residues. Trimming shortened V by 3 bases and J by 0 bases, and 8 bases separated the two germline ends. Germline lookup yields CDR1 GTSNPN and CDR2 SVGIG (reference sequence). The CDR3 DNA reads TGTGCCTGGAGGGATTGGACTAACTATGGCTACACCTTC. It yields the protein CAWRDWTNYGYTF.

Of note for this clonotype: It may be a read error: a sequence one base away is much more abundant. This chain connects TRBV5-1 to TRBJ2-7, with D hard to call. CDR1 is SGHRS, CDR2 YFSETQ, per germline. V lost 9 bases to trimming and J lost 0 bases, with 16 bases between them. This CDR3 is 14 amino acids long. As DNA, the CDR3 is TGCGCCACCAAGACATATACGGGCTCCTACGAGCAGTACTTC. This translates into CATKTYTGSYEQYF. Full variable domain (outside the CDR3, taken from reference TRBV5-1 and TRBJ2-7): KAGVTQTPRYLIKTRGQQVTLSCSPISGHRSVSWYQQTPGQGLQFLFEYFSETQRNKGNFPGRFSGRQFSNSRSEMNVSTLELGDSALYLCATKTYTGSYEQYFGPGTRLTVT.